The 27 T cell receptor beta chains reported below all come from one sample, sequenced in a study of tumor-infiltrating lymphocytes in primary liver carcinoma (dated by TCRdb to between 2016 and 2019). Instrument on record: Illumina HiSeq 2500. TCRbeta-specific cDNA was reverse-transcribed from around 500 ng total RNA using a constant-region primer and ProtoScript II reverse transcriptase. TCRbeta libraries were built with three nested multiplex PCR rounds, a slightly modified ARM-PCR procedure. Each of the first two PCR rounds ran for approximately 10 cycles using multiplex TRBV1-TRBV30 forward primers together with a Cbeta reverse primer. TCRdb ran its own pipeline on the public reads, namely fastp trimming at Q25 and MiXCR clone calling, and kept in-frame beta chains. Rows matching on CDR3 protein sequence are summarized as one entry with the most common DNA and genes. This sample has about 21,000 distinct CDR3 sequences in its table, and 75% to 80% of those were observed once. The ten largest clones represent 35% to 50% of the sample.

Total RNA and DNA were co-extracted from about 20-30 mg of bulk tissue with the AllPrep DNA/RNA mini kit, without cell sorting. Sequenced sample: liver tumor tissue from sampling region 1. Taken with the paper, the label for cell subset or site translates to: tumor region T1, superior pole. Receptor source: a woman aged 30 to 39 with primary liver carcinoma and hepatitis B virus infection.

As to this clonotype: This CDR3 fails to terminate in the conserved phenylalanine or tryptophan, so it likely reflects a read error. This chain uses TRBV6-1 with TRBJ2-2; D possibly matches TRBD1 or TRBD2 (6 bases each). CDR1 MNHNS and CDR2 SASEGT come from the germline V gene. V lost 2 bases and J lost 0, with 19 bases in between. This CDR3 is built from 19 residues. In DNA form, the CDR3 reads TGTGCCAGCAGTGAAATCATTCCCGGGGGCGCCGCGAACACCGGGGAGCTGTTTCTT. It specifies CASSEIIPGGAANTGELFL.

The rearrangement links TRBV29-1 to TRBJ2-1; 10 bases are a match to TRBD2. Germline trimming cut 1 base from V and 8 bases from J; bases unmatched to any gene: 14. The length of the CDR3 is 17 residues. Germline CDR1 and CDR2: SQVTM and ANQGSEA. In DNA form, the CDR3 reads TGCAGCGTTGAAGGGTCGCGGAGCGGGAGGGCCAGCGATGAGCAGTTCTTC. This gives the protein CSVEGSRSGRASDEQFF.

Concerning this clonotype itself: This may arise from a read error, as a much more abundant clone is one base away. No conserved phenylalanine or tryptophan ends this CDR3, so it is likely a read error. The chain couples TRBV5-1 to TRBJ2-7, with a possible D match to TRBD1 (5 bases). This CDR3 is 12 amino acids long. V lost 6 bases to trimming and J lost 6 bases, with 13 bases between them. Germline CDR1 SGHRS, CDR2 YFSETQ. This CDR3 reads CASTDLGAEQYL. CDR3 sequence (DNA): TGCGCCAGCACCGATTTAGGGGCCGAGCAGTACCTC.

The chain combines TRBV6-5 with TRBJ2-3; D call uncertain. Between the trimmed V and J ends, which lost 0 bases and 1 base, there was a span of 8 bases. Germline-derived CDR1 and CDR2 are MNHEY and SVGAGI. CDR3 length: 15 residues. This CDR3 reads CASSYSYGGTDTQYF. The CDR3 coding sequence is TGTGCCAGCAGTTACTCTTACGGCGGCACAGATACGCAGTATTTT.

This clonotype is termed medium-sized. This chain joins TRBV29-1 and TRBJ2-5; TRBD1 is a possible D gene (5 bases). The V gene lost 1 base and the J gene lost 1 base, with 16 bases spanning the gap. The germline gives CDR1 SQVTM, CDR2 ANQGSEA. The CDR3 loop spans 16 amino acids. Here the CDR3 reads CSVEASRLGVQETQYF. In DNA, the CDR3 is TGCAGCGTTGAAGCCTCCCGGTTAGGGGTCCAAGAGACCCAGTACTTC.

This clonotype appeared a single time. The chain recombines TRBV11-3 with TRBJ1-1; 7 bases match TRBD1. The CDR3 covers 14 residues. Germline CDR1 is SGHNT and CDR2 is YENEEA. J was trimmed by 4 bases and V by 1 base; bases with no gene match: 3. The CDR3 reads CASSLVAGGTEAFF. Here the CDR3 DNA reads TGTGCCAGCAGCTTAGTGGCAGGGGGCACTGAAGCTTTCTTT.

To note about this clonotype: One junction end disagrees with the germline gene, perhaps due to a read error. The chain employs TRBV9 and TRBJ1-1; D remains unclear. The germline V gene encodes CDR1 SGDLS and CDR2 YYNGEE. CDR3 length equals 14 residues. CDR3 DNA: TGTTCCAGCAGCGTATCCCAATCGGGCACTGAAGCTTTCTTT. This sequence encodes CSSSVSQSGTEAFF.

This clonotype was seen many times. V and J are TRBV12-3 or TRBV12-4 and TRBJ2-6; the D gene could be TRBD1 or TRBD2 (5 bases each). This CDR3 spans 15 amino acids. V was shortened by 7 bases and J by 2 bases, with 12 bases between the two germline ends. The CDR3 is CASTGTAPGANVLTF. In nucleotides, the CDR3 is TGTGCCAGCACGGGGACCGCTCCTGGGGCCAACGTCCTGACTTTC.

Notes on this clonotype: No conserved phenylalanine or tryptophan ends this CDR3, so it is likely a read error. This sequence joins TRBV11-2 and TRBJ1-1; TRBD1 matches at 12 bases. V lost 7 bases to trimming and J lost 2 bases; unmatched junction nucleotides: 20. The germline CDR1 and CDR2 sequences are SGHAT and FQNNGV. The CDR3 contains 20 residues. The CDR3 bases are TGTGCCAGCAACGCTAGGGACAGGGGGCGCAAGAGGTGGGGTAACACTGAAGCTTTCCTT. This codes for CASNARDRGRKRWGNTEAFL.

This chain uses TRBV5-4 with TRBJ2-3, with 10 bases matching TRBD2. Trimming cost V 5 bases and J 15 bases; bases outside gene matches: 27. The CDR3 loop spans 18 amino acids. Germline V gives CDR1 SGHNT, CDR2 YYREEE (reference sequence). DNA of the CDR3: TGTGCCAGCAGTAGCCCGGCGGCTAGCGGGAGTCGGACAGATACGAAATATTTT. This sequence encodes CASSSPAASGSRTDTKYF. Full variable domain (outside the CDR3, taken from reference TRBV5-4 and TRBJ2-3): ETGVTQSPTHLIKTRGQQVTLRCSSQSGHNTVSWYQQALGQGPQFIFQYYREEENGRGNFPPRFSGLQFPNYSSELNVNALELDDSALYLCASSSPAASGSRTDTKYFGPGTRLTVL.

The genes are TRBV11-3 and TRBJ2-1; D possibly corresponds to TRBD1 (6 bases). The tail of the sequence fits TRBJ2-7 better, so the J call may be wrong. This CDR3 has 16 amino acids. Germline V gene lookup returns CDR1 SGHNT and CDR2 YENEEA. CDR3 bases: TGTGCCAGCAGTTCAACGGGACATGGCTTCTTGGATGAACAGTACTTC. It specifies CASSSTGHGFLDEQYF.

V is TRBV7-9 and J is TRBJ2-5, with D unclear. The V and J ends lost 7 bases and 5 bases respectively, with 8 bases between them. The CDR3 sequence is 11 residues long. CDR1 is SEHNR, CDR2 FQNEAQ, per germline (reference sequence). In nucleotides, the CDR3 is TGTGCCAGCACATTTAGTGAGACCCAGTACTTC. Amino acid sequence: CASTFSETQYF.

Turning to this clonotype: The conserved final phenylalanine or tryptophan is absent from the CDR3, which likely points to a read error. The V call is TRBV5-1, the J call TRBJ2-1; 15 nucleotides align to TRBD2. Germline V CDR1 and CDR2: SGHRS, YFSETQ. The CDR3 runs to 17 residues. CDR3 protein: CASSLGLAGGFGNEQFL. The DNA for the CDR3 is TGTGCCAGCAGCTTGGGACTAGCGGGAGGCTTCGGCAATGAGCAGTTCTTA.

V and J are TRBV11-3 and TRBJ2-7; possible D gene TRBD2, 6 bases. CDR3 size: 17 residues. Germline V gene sequence: CDR1 SGHNT, CDR2 YENEEA. In DNA form, the CDR3 reads TGTGCGGGCAGTATCACAGGAGGGGACTCTTGGACCTACGAGCAGTACTTC. Translation: CAGSITGGDSWTYEQYF. The full variable domain, in which reference TRBV11-3 and TRBJ2-7 provide the parts outside the CDR3, is EAGVVQSPRYKIIEKKQPVAFWCNPISGHNTLYWYLQNLGQGPELLIRYENEEAVDDSQLPKDRFSAERLKGVDSTLKIQPAELGDSAVYLCAGSITGGDSWTYEQYFGPGTRLTVT.

CDR3 protein: CASSLRGTGELFF. For the CDR3, the DNA is TGTGCCAGCAGCTTAAGGGGGACCGGGGAGCTGTTTTTT. This sequence joins TRBV11-2 and TRBJ2-2; D perhaps matches TRBD1 (6 bases). CDR1 SGHAT and CDR2 FQNNGV come from the germline V gene. V lost 2 bases, J lost 5 bases, and 6 bases lay in between. The CDR3 loop spans 13 amino acids.

As for this clonotype: The conserved closing phenylalanine or tryptophan is absent in this CDR3, likely reflecting a read error. This chain connects TRBV7-9 to TRBJ2-5; possibly TRBD2 for D (5 bases). Germline V CDR1 and CDR2: SEHNR, FQNEAQ (reference sequence). The CDR3 is 13 residues long. The CDR3 here is CASSLLTGETQYY. The CDR3 DNA follows: TGTGCCAGTAGCTTATTAACGGGGGAGACCCAGTACTAC.

To note about this clonotype: Mismatch with germline at one junction end may stem from a read error. The chain has TRBV14 and TRBJ2-7, with a possible D match to TRBD2 (6 bases). Germline lookup yields CDR1 SGHDN and CDR2 FVKESK. This CDR3 comprises 15 residues. The CDR3 protein is CVSSQAAGTDYDQYF. For the CDR3, the DNA is TGTGTCAGCAGCCAGGCGGCGGGGACTGACTACGACCAGTATTTC.

In the case of this clonotype: A much bigger clone sits one base away, suggesting this may be a read error. This CDR3 is CASGLVVQDEAFF. For the CDR3, the DNA is TGTGCCAGCGGCTTAGTAGTTCAGGATGAAGCTTTCTTT. This rearrangement joins TRBV7-2 to TRBJ1-1; D remains ambiguous. The CDR3 is made up of 13 amino acids. CDR1 is SGHTA, CDR2 FQGNSA, per germline.

Regarding this clonotype: The junction does not match germline at one end; this may be a read error. The chain has TRBV6-5 and TRBJ2-3, with 8 nucleotides matching TRBD2. The CDR3 covers 14 residues. Germline loops: CDR1 MNHEY, CDR2 SVGAGI. As DNA, the CDR3 is TGCGCCGGCAATGAAGCGGGAGCTCAAGATAGGCAGTATTTT. Residues: CAGNEAGAQDRQYF.

Turning to this clonotype: Given the absence of the conserved phenylalanine or tryptophan at the CDR3 end, a read error is likely. The CDR3 loop reads CASSLAGREETQYH. DNA of the CDR3: TGTGCCAGCAGCTTAGCAGGGCGCGAAGAGACTCAGTACCAC. This chain connects TRBV11-1 to TRBJ2-5; no reliable D call. The CDR3 spans 14 residues. CDR1 is SGHAT, CDR2 FQDESV, per germline (reference sequence).

With respect to this clonotype: At one boundary the junction diverges from the germline segment, which might be a read error. The chain uses TRBV6-6 and TRBJ2-3, with TRBD2 as a possible D gene (6 bases). From germline, CDR1 is MNHNY and CDR2 SVGAGI (reference sequence). This CDR3 is built from 17 residues. CDR3 nucleotide sequence: TGTGACAGCGGTTACTCTTTTTGCAGCGGGTCCACAGATACGCAGTATTTT. Translated: CDSGYSFCSGSTDTQYF.

To note about this clonotype: At one end the junction does not follow the germline gene, possibly because of a read error. V gene TRBV7-9 combines with J gene TRBJ1-3; D is ambiguous. Germline CDR1 is SEHNR and CDR2 is FQNEAQ (reference sequence). This CDR3 is 14 amino acids long. In DNA form, the CDR3 reads TGTGACAGCAGCCCCAGCCGGACCGAGGATACCTTATATTTT. Residues: CDSSPSRTEDTLYF.

The chain has TRBV4-2 and TRBJ2-7; D is uncertain. The V gene's germline CDR1 is LGHNA and CDR2 YNFKEQ. Trimming took 2 bases from V and 4 from J, leaving 9 bases between them. The CDR3 extends over 13 amino acids. CDR3 protein: CASSQPGEYEQYF. The CDR3 nucleotides are TGTGCCAGCAGCCAACCAGGCGAGTACGAGCAGTACTTC.

This CDR3 is CASSLRPAESGEQFF. The CDR3 coding sequence is TGTGCCAGCAGCCTTAGGCCAGCGGAGTCGGGTGAGCAGTTCTTC. V is TRBV11-2 and J is TRBJ2-1, with D perhaps matching TRBD2 (5 bases). V was pared by 5 bases and J by 9 bases, with 20 bases between. This CDR3 is built from 15 residues. Germline loops: CDR1 SGHAT, CDR2 FQNNGV.

With regard to this clonotype: One end of the junction fails to match germline, which may point to a read error. The chain is built from TRBV11-2 and TRBJ2-1; 10 bases map to TRBD2. The CDR3 runs 17 residues. Germline V gene lookup returns CDR1 SGHAT and CDR2 FQNNGV. DNA for the CDR3: TGCGCCAGCAGCCTTAGTAGCGGGAGGTTCCCAGGCGACGAGCAGTTCTTC. This encodes CASSLSSGRFPGDEQFF.

The J gene is TRBJ2-1, the V gene TRBV10-3, with D unresolved. CDR3 length equals 14 residues. Germline-derived CDR1 and CDR2 are ENHRY and SYGVKD. The CDR3, as DNA: TGTGTCGTCGGTCCCACGGCGACCCGGGATGAGCAGTTCTTC. Translation: CVVGPTATRDEQFF.

This clonotype was observed a handful of times. The junction departs from germline at one end; a sequencing error may be responsible. This chain joins TRBV5-1 and TRBJ2-1; 9 bases agree with TRBD2. The CDR3 extends over 17 amino acids. Germline CDR1 reads SGHRS; CDR2 reads YFSETQ. The CDR3 DNA is TGCACCAGCAGCTTGGGACCAGCGGGAGGCTTGGGCAATGAGCAATTCTTC. Protein: CTSSLGPAGGLGNEQFF.